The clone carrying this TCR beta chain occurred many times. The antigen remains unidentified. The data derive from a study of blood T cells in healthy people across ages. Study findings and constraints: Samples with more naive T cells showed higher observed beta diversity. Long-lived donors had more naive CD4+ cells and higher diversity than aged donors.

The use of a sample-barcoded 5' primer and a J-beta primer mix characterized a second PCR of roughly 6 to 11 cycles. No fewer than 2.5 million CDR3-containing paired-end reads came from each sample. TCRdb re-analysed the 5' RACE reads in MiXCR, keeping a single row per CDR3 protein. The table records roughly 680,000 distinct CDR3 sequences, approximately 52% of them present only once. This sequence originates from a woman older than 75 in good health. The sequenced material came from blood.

The CDR3 region has the DNA TGTGCCAGCAGCCTCCACAGCTCCTACGAGCAGTACTTC. Amino acids: CASSLHSSYEQYF. The chain carries TRBV28 and TRBJ2-7; no clear D gene. Trimming stripped 6 bases from V and 0 bases from J, with 9 bases between. This CDR3 spans 13 amino acids. The V gene's germline CDR1 is MDHEN and CDR2 SYDVKM.